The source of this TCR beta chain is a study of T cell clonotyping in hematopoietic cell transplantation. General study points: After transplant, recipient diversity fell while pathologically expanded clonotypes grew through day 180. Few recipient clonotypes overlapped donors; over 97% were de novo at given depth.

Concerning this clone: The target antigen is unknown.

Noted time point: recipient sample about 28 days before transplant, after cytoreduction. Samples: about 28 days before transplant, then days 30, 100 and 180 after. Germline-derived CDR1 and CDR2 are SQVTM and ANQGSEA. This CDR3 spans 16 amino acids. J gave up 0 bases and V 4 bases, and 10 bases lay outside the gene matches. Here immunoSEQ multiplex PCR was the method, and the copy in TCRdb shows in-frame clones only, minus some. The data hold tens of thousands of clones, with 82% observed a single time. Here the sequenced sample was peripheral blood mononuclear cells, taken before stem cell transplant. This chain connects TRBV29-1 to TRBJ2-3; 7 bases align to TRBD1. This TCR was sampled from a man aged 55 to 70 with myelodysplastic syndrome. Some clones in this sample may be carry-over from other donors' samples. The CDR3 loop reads CSVGVSTGPSTDTQYF. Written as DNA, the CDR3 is TGCAGCGTTGGTGTATCGACAGGGCCTAGCACAGATACGCAGTATTTT.